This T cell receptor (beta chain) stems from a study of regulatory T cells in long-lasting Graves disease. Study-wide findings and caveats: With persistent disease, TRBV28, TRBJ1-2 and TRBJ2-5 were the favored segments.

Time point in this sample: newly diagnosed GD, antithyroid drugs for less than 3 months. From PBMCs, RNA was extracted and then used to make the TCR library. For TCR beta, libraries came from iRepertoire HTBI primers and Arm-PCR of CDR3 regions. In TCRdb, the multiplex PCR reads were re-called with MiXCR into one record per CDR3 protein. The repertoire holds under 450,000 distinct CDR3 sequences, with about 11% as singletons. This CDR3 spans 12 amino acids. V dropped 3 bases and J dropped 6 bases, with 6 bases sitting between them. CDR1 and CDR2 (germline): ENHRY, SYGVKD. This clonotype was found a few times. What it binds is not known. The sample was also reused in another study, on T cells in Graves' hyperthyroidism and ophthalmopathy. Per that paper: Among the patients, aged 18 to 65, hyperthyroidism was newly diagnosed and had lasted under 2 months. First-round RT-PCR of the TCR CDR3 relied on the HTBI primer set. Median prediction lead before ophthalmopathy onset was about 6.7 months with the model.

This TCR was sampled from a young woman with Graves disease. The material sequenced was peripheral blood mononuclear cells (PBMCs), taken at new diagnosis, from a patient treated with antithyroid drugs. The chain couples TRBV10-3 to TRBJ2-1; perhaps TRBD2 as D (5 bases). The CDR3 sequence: CAISDSVNEQFF. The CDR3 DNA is TGTGCCATCAGTGATAGCGTCAATGAGCAGTTCTTC.